The present entry profiles one T cell receptor (beta chain) with its context. The source of the sample is a study of beta chain features in type 1 diabetes. Trimming took 5 bases from V and 4 from J; bases not matched to a gene: 10. Germline V gene sequence: CDR1 LGHNA, CDR2 YSLEER. This CDR3 is built from 15 residues. Sequencing targeted expressed TCRB transcripts, as all isolated RNA had been reverse transcribed. Measured with immunoSEQ multiplex PCR; TCRdb has only the in-frame clones, and not every one. The data show a few hundred thousand clones, more than 13% seen once. The material sequenced was naive CD4+ T cells from blood. The rearrangement joins TRBV4-3 to TRBJ2-5, with TRBD1 matching over 7 bases. The sequence came from a woman between 18 and 29 years old in good health. DNA for the CDR3: TGCGCCAGCAGCGTATCCGGCAGGGGGTCAGAGACCCAGTACTTC. This codes for CASSVSGRGSETQYF.